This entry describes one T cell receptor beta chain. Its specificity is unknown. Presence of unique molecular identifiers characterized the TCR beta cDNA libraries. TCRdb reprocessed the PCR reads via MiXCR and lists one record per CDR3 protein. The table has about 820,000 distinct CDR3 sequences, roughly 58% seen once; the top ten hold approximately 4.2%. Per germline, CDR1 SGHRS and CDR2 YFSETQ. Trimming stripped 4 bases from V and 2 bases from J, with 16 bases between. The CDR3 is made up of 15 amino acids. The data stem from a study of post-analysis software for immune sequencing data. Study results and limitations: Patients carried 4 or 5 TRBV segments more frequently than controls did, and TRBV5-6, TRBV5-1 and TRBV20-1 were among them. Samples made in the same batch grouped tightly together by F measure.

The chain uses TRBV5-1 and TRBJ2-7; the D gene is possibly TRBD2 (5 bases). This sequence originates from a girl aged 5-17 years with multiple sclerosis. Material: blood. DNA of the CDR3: TGCGCCAGCAGCCCGACGGGGTCCAGCGCCTACGAGCAGTACTTC. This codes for CASSPTGSSAYEQYF.